Sequencing of this T cell receptor (beta chain) was carried out in a study of PD-1 blockade in mismatch repair-deficient tumors. Regarding the study as a whole: Rapid post-treatment expansion, then contraction, generally preceding radiologic response, marked tumor-resident clones.

Profiling relied on immunoSEQ multiplex PCR, and the TCRdb table lists in-frame clones only, not all of them. This sample has 100,000 or so clones; 70% to 85% occur once, and the top ten carry roughly 6.2%. The CDR3 sequence is 14 residues long. From germline, CDR1 is LNHDA and CDR2 SQIVND (reference sequence). Trimming removed 3 bases at V and 2 bases at J, with 9 bases between. Remarks on this clone: As yet, its antigen is unknown.

All patients were mismatch repair deficient, assessed by either PCR or immunohistochemistry. TCR sequencing covered three patients who responded to pembrolizumab. This sequence was found in an adult with mismatch repair-deficient cancer. The chain joins TRBV19 to TRBJ2-3; possible D gene TRBD1, 6 bases. The source was peripheral blood, collected approximately 35 weeks after starting pembrolizumab. This CDR3 is CASSINRATDTQYF. The CDR3 DNA is TGTGCCAGTAGTATTAACAGGGCCACAGATACGCAGTATTTT.